This T cell receptor (beta chain) derives from a study of blood T cell repertoires in COVID-19. Turning to the study itself: T cells, B-cell-depleted T cells, or PBMCs supplied cDNA or gDNA.

The CDR3 has 16 amino acids. V was shortened by 1 base and J by 2 bases, with 14 bases between the two germline ends. The V gene's germline CDR1 is MGHRA and CDR2 YSYEKL. The repertoire was sequenced with immunoSEQ multiplex PCR; TCRdb's copy has only in-frame clones and lacks some. This sample has about 400,000 clones, with more than 80% found just once. Sequenced: peripheral blood. J is TRBJ2-5 and V is TRBV4-1; D is ambiguous. The receptor comes from a man aged 35-49 years with acute or convalescent COVID-19. Written as DNA, the CDR3 is TGCGCCAGCAGCCAAGGTAACAGTGCAATACAAGAGACCCAGTACTTC. The encoded protein is CASSQGNSAIQETQYF.